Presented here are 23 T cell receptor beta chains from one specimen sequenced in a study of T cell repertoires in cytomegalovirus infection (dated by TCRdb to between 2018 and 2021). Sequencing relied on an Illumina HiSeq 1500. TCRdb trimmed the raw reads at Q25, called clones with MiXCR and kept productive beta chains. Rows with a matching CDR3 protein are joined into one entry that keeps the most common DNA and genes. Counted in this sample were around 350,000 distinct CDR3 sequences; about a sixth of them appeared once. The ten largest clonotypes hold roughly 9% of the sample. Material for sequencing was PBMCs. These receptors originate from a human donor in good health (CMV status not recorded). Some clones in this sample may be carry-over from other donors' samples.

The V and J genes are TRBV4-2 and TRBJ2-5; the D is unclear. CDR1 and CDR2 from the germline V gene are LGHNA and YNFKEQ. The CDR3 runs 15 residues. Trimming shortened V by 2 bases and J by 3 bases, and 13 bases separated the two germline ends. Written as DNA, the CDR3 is TGTGCCAGCAGCCAAACCGGCAGAATTGAAGAGACCCAGTACTTC. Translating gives CASSQTGRIEETQYF.

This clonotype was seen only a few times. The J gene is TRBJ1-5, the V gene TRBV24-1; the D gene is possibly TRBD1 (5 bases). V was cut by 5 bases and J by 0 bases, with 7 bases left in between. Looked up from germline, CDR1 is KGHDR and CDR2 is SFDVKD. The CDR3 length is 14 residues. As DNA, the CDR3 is TGTGCCACCAGTGGGGACTATAGCAATCAGCCCCAGCATTTT. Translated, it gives CATSGDYSNQPQHF.

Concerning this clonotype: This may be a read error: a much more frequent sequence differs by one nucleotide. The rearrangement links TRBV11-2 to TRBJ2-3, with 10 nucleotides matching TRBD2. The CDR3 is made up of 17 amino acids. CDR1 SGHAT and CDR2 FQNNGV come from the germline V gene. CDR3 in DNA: TGTGCCAGCAGCTTAGAAGGACTAGCGGCGCGCACAGAGACGCAGTATTTT. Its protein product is CASSLEGLAARTETQYF.

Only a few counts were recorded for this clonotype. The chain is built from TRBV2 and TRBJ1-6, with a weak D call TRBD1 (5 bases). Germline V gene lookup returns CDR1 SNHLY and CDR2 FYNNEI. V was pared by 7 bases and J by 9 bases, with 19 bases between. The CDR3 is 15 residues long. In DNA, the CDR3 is TGTGCCAGCACCGAAATTTCGGGACGGGGTTCACCCCTCCACTTT. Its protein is CASTEISGRGSPLHF.

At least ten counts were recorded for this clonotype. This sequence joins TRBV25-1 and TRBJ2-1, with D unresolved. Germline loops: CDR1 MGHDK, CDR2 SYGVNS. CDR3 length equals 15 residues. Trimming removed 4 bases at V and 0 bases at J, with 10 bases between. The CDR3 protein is CASSGAGFSYNEQFF. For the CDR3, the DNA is TGTGCCAGCAGTGGGGCCGGCTTCTCCTACAATGAGCAGTTCTTC.

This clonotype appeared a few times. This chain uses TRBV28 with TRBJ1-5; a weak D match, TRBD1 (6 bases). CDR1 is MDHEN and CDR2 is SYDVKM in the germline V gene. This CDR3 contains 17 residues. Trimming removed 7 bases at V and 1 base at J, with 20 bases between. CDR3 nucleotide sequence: TGTGCCAGCATAACTCCGGCAGGGGATGAGAGCAATCAGCCCCAGCATTTT. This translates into CASITPAGDESNQPQHF.

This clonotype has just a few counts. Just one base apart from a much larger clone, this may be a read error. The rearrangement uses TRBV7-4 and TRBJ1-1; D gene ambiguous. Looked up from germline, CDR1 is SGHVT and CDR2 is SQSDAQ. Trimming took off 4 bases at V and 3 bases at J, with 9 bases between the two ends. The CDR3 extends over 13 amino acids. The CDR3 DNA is TGTGCCAGCAGCTCGACACGGGACACTGAAGCTTTCTTT. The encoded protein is CASSSTRDTEAFF.

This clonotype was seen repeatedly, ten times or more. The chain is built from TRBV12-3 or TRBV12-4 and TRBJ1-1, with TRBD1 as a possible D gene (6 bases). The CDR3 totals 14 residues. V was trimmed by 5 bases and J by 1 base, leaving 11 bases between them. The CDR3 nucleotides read TGTGCCAGCAGTCCAGGACAGTGGAACACTGAAGCTTTCTTT. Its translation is CASSPGQWNTEAFF.

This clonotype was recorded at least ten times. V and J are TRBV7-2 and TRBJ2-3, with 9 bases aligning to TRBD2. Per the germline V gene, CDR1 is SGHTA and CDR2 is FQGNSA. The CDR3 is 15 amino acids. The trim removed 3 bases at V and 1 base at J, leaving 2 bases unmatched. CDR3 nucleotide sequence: TGTGCCAGCAGCTTGATAGCGGGAGGCACAGATACGCAGTATTTT. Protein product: CASSLIAGGTDTQYF.

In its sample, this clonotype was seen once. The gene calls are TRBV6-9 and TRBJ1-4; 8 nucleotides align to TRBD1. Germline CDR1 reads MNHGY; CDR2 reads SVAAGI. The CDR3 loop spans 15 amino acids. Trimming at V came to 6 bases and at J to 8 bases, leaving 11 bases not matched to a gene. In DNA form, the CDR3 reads TGTGCCAGCAGCGATTCAGGGGGCAGAAGGGAAAAACTGTTTTTT. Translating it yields CASSDSGGRREKLFF.

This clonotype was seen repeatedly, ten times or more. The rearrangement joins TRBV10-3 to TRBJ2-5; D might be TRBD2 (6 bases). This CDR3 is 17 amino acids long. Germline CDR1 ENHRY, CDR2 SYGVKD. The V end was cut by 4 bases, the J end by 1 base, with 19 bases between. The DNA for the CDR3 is TGTGCCATCAGTGGGGAGCTTAGCGGAGGGGTCCAAGAGACCCAGTACTTC. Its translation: CAISGELSGGVQETQYF.

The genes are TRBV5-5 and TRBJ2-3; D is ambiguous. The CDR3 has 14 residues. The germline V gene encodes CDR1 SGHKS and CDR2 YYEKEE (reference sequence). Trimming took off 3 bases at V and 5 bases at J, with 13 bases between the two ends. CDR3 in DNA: TGTGCCAGCAGCTGGACGAGAGTAGGAGATACGCAGTATTTT. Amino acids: CASSWTRVGDTQYF.

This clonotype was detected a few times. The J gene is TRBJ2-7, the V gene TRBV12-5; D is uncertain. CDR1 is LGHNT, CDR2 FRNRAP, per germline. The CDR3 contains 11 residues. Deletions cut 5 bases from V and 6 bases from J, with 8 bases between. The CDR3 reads CASGIGTEQYF. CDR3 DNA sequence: TGTGCTAGTGGTATTGGCACCGAGCAGTACTTC.

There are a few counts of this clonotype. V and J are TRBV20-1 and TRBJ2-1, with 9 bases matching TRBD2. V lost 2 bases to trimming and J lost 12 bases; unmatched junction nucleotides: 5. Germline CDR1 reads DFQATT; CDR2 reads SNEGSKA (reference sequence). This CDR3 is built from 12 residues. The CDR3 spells CSARLAGRGQFF. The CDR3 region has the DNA TGCAGTGCTAGACTAGCGGGGCGCGGGCAGTTCTTC.

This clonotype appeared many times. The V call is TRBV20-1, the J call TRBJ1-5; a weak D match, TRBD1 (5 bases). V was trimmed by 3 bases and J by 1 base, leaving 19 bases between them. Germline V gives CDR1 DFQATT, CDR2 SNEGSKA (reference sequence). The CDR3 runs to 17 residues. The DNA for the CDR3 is TGCAGTGCTAGGAGGGGCAGTTCGATCCTGAGCAATCAGCCCCAGCATTTT. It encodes CSARRGSSILSNQPQHF.

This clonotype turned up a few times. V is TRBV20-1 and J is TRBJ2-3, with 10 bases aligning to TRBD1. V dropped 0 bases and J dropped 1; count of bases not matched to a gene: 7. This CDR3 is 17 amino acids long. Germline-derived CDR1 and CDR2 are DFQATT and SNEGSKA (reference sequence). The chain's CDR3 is CSARDRGGTGGTDTQYF. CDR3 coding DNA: TGCAGTGCTAGAGATAGAGGTGGGACAGGGGGCACAGATACGCAGTATTTT.

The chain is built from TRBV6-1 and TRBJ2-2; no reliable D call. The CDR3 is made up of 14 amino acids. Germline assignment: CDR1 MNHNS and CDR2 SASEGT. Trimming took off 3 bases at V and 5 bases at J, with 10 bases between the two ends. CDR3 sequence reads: CASSEKGGTGELFF. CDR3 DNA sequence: TGTGCCAGCAGTGAGAAGGGTGGGACCGGGGAGCTGTTTTTT.

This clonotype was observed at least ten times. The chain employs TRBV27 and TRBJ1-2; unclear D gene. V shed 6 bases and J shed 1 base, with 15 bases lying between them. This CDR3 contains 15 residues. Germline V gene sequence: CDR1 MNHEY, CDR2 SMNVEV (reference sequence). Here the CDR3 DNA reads TGTGCCAGCAGCATTGACGGAGCCCTTAACTATGGCTACACCTTC. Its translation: CASSIDGALNYGYTF.

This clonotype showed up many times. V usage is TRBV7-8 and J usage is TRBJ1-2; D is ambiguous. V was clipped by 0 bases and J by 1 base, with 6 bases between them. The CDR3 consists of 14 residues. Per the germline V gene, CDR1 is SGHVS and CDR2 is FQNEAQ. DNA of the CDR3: TGTGCCAGCAGCTTAGCATCAGTTAACTATGGCTACACCTTC. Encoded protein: CASSLASVNYGYTF.

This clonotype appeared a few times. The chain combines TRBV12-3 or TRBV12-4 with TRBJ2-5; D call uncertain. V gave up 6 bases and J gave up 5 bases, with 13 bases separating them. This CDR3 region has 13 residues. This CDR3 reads CASRRTPGETQYF. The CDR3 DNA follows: TGTGCCAGCAGAAGGACCCCTGGGGAGACCCAGTACTTC.

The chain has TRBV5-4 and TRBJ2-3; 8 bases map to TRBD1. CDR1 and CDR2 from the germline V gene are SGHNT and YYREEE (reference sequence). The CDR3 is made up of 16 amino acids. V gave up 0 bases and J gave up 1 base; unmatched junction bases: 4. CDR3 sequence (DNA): TGTGCCAGCAGCTTGGGGTCAGGGGGCGGCACAGATACGCAGTATTTT. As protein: CASSLGSGGGTDTQYF.

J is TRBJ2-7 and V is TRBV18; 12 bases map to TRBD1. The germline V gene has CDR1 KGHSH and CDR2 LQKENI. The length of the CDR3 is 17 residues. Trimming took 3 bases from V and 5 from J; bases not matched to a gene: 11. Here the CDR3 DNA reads TGTGCCAGCTCACCGAGTCTGGGGGACAGGGGGCCCCACGAGCAGTACTTC. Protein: CASSPSLGDRGPHEQYF.

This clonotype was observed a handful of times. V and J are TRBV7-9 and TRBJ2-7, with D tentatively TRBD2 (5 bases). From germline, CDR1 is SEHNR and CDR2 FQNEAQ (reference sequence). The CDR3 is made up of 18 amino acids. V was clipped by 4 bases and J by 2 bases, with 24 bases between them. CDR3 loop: CASSSTQGAGLNPYEQYF. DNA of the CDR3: TGTGCCAGCAGCTCCACCCAAGGAGCCGGACTGAACCCCTACGAGCAGTACTTC.